This T cell receptor (beta chain) was sequenced during a study of T cell responses to AZD1222 COVID-19 vaccine. Study conclusions and caveats: Baseline seropositivity occurred in only a handful of AZD1222 recipients. Spike-specific TCR breadth and depth were elevated following two AZD1222 doses.

As concerns this clone: Antigen unknown.

Using immunoSEQ multiplex PCR, the repertoire was profiled, and TCRdb retains in-frame clones only, with some absent. The sample lists roughly 100,000 clones, about 90% occurring once. There are 13 residues in the CDR3. V lost 0 bases and J 12 bases, leaving 12 bases between the germline ends. Germline loops: CDR1 LGHNA, CDR2 YNFKEQ. The sample in question was peripheral blood, obtained on day 0 of AZD1222 vaccination. This sequence was found in an adult in good health. The chain uses TRBV4-2 and TRBJ1-5; perhaps TRBD1 as D (5 bases). In nucleotides, the CDR3 is TGTGCCAGCAGCCAAGATTACAGGTCGGACCAGCATTTT. As protein: CASSQDYRSDQHF.